This T cell receptor (beta chain) is from a study of post-analysis software for immune sequencing data. As regards this clonotype: Its antigen remains unidentified.

Study-wide findings and caveats: Several TRBV segments (TRBV5-6, TRBV5-1 and TRBV20-1 among them) occurred more frequently in patients than in controls. Normalized Chao1 diversity was significantly reduced in patients versus controls. Same-batch samples co-clustered strongly by F measure.

Unique molecular identifiers were present in the TCR beta cDNA libraries. TCRdb analysed the PCR reads with MiXCR anew, one entry per CDR3 protein. The sample holds about 260,000 distinct CDR3 sequences; 36% are singletons and the top ten take 4% to 6%. Per the germline V gene, CDR1 is KGHDR and CDR2 is SFDVKD. The V gene lost 5 bases and the J gene lost 0 bases, with 7 bases spanning the gap. This CDR3 is built from 14 residues. Sequences were obtained from blood. The source is a girl under 18 with multiple sclerosis. This chain uses TRBV24-1 with TRBJ2-1; D gene uncertain. In nucleotides, the CDR3 is TGTGCCACCAGTGGAGTTAGCTCCTACAATGAGCAGTTCTTC. This codes for CATSGVSSYNEQFF.